This entry describes one T cell receptor beta chain. Antigen unknown. This entry belongs to a study of post-analysis software for immune sequencing data. Study background: As for disease course, relapsing-remitting, secondary progressive and progressive-relapsing multiple sclerosis were all included. Study-wide findings and caveats: Versus controls, multiple sclerosis patients showed significantly lower diversity (normalized Chao1). Samples made in the same batch grouped tightly together by F measure.

Unique molecular identifiers were present in the TCR beta cDNA libraries. TCRdb fed the PCR reads into MiXCR, producing one record per CDR3 protein. Here the sample spans hundreds of thousands of distinct CDR3 sequences, over 35% being singletons. The material sequenced was blood. The receptor was derived from a girl aged 10 to 17 with multiple sclerosis.

Here the CDR3 DNA reads TGTGCCAGCAGTTCTAAACAGGGCTATGGCTACACCTTC. Translation: CASSSKQGYGYTF. J is TRBJ1-2 and V is TRBV28, with a possible D match to TRBD1 (6 bases). This CDR3 spans 13 amino acids. In germline, CDR1 is MDHEN, CDR2 SYDVKM. V lost 4 bases, J lost 4 bases, and 10 bases lay in between.